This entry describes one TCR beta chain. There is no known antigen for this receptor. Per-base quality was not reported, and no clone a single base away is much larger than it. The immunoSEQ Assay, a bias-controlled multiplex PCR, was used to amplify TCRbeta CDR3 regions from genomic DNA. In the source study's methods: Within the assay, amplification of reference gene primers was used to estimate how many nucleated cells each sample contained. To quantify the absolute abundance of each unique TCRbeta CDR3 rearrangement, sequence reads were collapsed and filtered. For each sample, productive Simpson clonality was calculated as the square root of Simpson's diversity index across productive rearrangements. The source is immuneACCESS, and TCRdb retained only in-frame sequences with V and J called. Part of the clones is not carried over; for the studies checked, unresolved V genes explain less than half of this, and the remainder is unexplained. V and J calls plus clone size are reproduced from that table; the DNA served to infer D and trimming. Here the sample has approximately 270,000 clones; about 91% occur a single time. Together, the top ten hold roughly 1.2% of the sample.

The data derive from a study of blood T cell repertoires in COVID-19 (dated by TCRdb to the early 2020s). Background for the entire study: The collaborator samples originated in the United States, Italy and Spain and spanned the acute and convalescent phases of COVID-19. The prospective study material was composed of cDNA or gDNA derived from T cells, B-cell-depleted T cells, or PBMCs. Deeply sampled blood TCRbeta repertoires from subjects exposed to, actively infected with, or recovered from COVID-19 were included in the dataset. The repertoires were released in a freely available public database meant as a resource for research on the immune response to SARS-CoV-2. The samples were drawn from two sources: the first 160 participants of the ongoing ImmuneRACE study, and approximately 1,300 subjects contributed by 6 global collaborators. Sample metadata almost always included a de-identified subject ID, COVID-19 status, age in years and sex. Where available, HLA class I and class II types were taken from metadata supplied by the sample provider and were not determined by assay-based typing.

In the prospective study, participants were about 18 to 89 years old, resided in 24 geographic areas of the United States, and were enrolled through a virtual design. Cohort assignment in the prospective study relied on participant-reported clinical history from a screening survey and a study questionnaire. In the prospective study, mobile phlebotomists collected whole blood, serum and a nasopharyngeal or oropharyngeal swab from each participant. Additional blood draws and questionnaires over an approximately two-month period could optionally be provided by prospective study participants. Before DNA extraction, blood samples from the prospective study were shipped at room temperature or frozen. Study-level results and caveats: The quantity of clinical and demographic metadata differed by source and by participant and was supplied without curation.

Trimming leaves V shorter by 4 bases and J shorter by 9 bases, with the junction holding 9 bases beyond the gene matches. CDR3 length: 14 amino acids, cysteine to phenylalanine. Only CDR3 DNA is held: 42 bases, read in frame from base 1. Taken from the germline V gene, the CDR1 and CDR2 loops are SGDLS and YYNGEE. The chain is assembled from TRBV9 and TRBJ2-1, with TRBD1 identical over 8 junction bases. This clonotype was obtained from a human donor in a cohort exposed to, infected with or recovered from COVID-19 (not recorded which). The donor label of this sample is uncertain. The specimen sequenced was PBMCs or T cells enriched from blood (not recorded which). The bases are TGTGCCAGCAGCCCTCTGACAGGGGAAGGTGAGCAGTTCTTC. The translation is CASSPLTGEGEQFF.